The 30 T cell receptor beta chains below were found in one sample sequenced in a study of blood T cells in healthy people across ages. With a J-beta primer mix and a sample-barcoded 5' primer, a second PCR ran 7 to 11 cycles. TCRdb re-called the 5' RACE reads with MiXCR, one entry per CDR3 protein. This table has 750,000 to 1,000,000 distinct CDR3 sequences, about 27% appearing once. These same records also appear under a second study, on T cells of mothers and their children.

Sequenced: blood. All receptors derive from a woman aged 40 to 55 in good health.

This clonotype was counted at least ten times. The chain combines TRBV29-1 with TRBJ2-5; D tentatively fits TRBD1 or TRBD2 (5 bases each). This CDR3 is 13 amino acids long. V was pared by 7 bases and J by 1 base, with 13 bases between. Germline CDR1 reads SQVTM; CDR2 reads ANQGSEA. The DNA of the CDR3 is TGCAGCGCCGGACGGGACGGCCAAGAGACCCAGTACTTC. Its protein product is CSAGRDGQETQYF. Full variable domain (rest looked up from reference TRBV29-1 and TRBJ2-5): SAVISQKPSRDICQRGTSLTIQCQVDSQVTMMFWYRQQPGQSLTLIATANQGSEATYESGFVIDKFPISRPNLTFSTLTVSNMSPEDSSIYLCSAGRDGQETQYFGPGTRLLVL.

About this clonotype itself: Mismatch with germline at one junction end may stem from a read error. The chain recombines TRBV20-1 with TRBJ2-3, with D uncertain. The CDR3 loop spans 15 amino acids. Germline V gene sequence: CDR1 DFQATT, CDR2 SNEGSKA (reference sequence). CDR3 in amino acids: CSARDSATPADTQDF. The CDR3 coding sequence is TGCAGTGCTAGAGATTCGGCTACCCCAGCAGATACGCAGGATTTT.

This clonotype showed up just once. The germline gene is not matched at one end of the junction; a read error may be the cause. V and J are TRBV7-2 and TRBJ1-4, with D unclear. This CDR3 has 13 amino acids. CDR1 is SGHTA and CDR2 is FQGNSA in the germline V gene. CDR3 sequence: CASSLGRGEKRFF. The CDR3 DNA reads as TGTGCCAGCAGCTTAGGCCGGGGAGAAAAACGGTTTTTT. The full variable domain, its missing parts supplied by reference TRBV7-2 and TRBJ1-4, is GAGVSQSPSNKVTEKGKDVELRCDPISGHTALYWYRQSLGQGLEFLIYFQGNSAPDKSGLPSDRFSAERTGGSVSTLTIQRTQQEDSAVYLCASSLGRGEKRFFGSGTQLSVL.

Turning to this clonotype: One base away lies a much larger clone, so this may be a sequencing read error. The CDR3 nucleotides read TGCGCCAGCAGCTCCGGGACGCCGGGTTCCTGCGAGCAGTACTTC. It yields the protein CASSSGTPGSCEQYF. V gene TRBV5-1 combines with J gene TRBJ2-7; tentatively, D is TRBD1 or TRBD2 (5 bases each). The CDR3 length is 15 residues. Germline V gives CDR1 SGHRS, CDR2 YFSETQ. The full variable domain, in which reference TRBV5-1 and TRBJ2-7 provide the parts outside the CDR3, is KAGVTQTPRYLIKTRGQQVTLSCSPISGHRSVSWYQQTPGQGLQFLFEYFSETQRNKGNFPGRFSGRQFSNSRSEMNVSTLELGDSALYLCASSSGTPGSCEQYFGPGTRLTVT.

The rearrangement joins TRBV4-1 to TRBJ2-3; 7 bases line up with TRBD1. Losses at the gene ends were 4 bases for V and 2 bases for J; bases not matched to a gene: 9. CDR1 is MGHRA and CDR2 is YSYEKL in the germline V gene. The CDR3 totals 16 residues. DNA of the CDR3: TGCGCCAGCAGCCCCAGACAGGGTAGGAACACAGATACGCAGTATTTT. Translation: CASSPRQGRNTDTQYF.

This clonotype was found a few times. This sequence joins TRBV7-2 and TRBJ2-2, with D possibly TRBD1 on 5 matching bases. CDR1 SGHTA and CDR2 FQGNSA come from the germline V gene. There are 16 residues in the CDR3. The V end was cut by 1 base, the J end by 6 bases, with 15 bases between. The CDR3 region is CASSLVGREVAGELFF. In DNA, the CDR3 is TGTGCCAGCAGCTTAGTCGGCAGGGAAGTGGCCGGGGAGCTGTTTTTT.

The chain carries TRBV12-3 or TRBV12-4 and TRBJ1-6; no reliable D call. The CDR3 is 15 amino acids. V lost 3 bases and J lost 6, with 12 bases in between. The DNA of the CDR3 is TGTGCCAGCAGTTTGGATGGACGGGGTAATTCACCCCTCCACTTT. It codes for CASSLDGRGNSPLHF.

At least ten counts were recorded for this clonotype. This chain uses TRBV5-1 with TRBJ2-5; 12 bases agree with TRBD2. After removal of 6 bases from V and 5 bases from J, the junction contained 5 bases not matched to a gene. Germline V lookup: CDR1 SGHRS, CDR2 YFSETQ. The CDR3 is 14 residues long. The CDR3 region is CASNSGTSGETQYF. The CDR3 bases are TGCGCCAGCAACTCCGGGACTAGCGGGGAGACCCAGTACTTC.

The sample holds many counts of this clonotype. The rearrangement links TRBV20-1 to TRBJ1-2; D gene ambiguous. The V and J ends lost 3 bases and 2 bases respectively, with 16 bases between them. Germline CDR1 and CDR2: DFQATT and SNEGSKA (reference sequence). The length of the CDR3 is 15 residues. The CDR3 DNA reads as TGCAGTGCTAGCGCTACCTCGGACCGAAACTATGGCTACACCTTC. Amino acid sequence: CSASATSDRNYGYTF.

The chain couples TRBV9 to TRBJ2-3; D gene uncertain. CDR1 and CDR2 (germline): SGDLS, YYNGEE. The CDR3 extends over 16 amino acids. V gave up 0 bases and J gave up 0 bases, with 11 bases separating them. The CDR3 DNA is TGTGCCAGCAGCGTAGGGATAGCAGCTAGCACAGATACGCAGTATTTT. Translation gives CASSVGIAASTDTQYF.

The rearrangement uses TRBV29-1 and TRBJ1-5; D gene unclear. Trimming stripped 4 bases from V and 6 bases from J, with 13 bases between. The CDR3 has 13 residues. Germline CDR1 reads SQVTM; CDR2 reads ANQGSEA. CDR3 bases: TGCAGCGTTGGTGGCAGCTTGGGTCAGCCCCAGCATTTT. It encodes CSVGGSLGQPQHF.

The sample holds a few counts of this clonotype. The genes are TRBV28 and TRBJ1-5; no firm D call. Germline V gives CDR1 MDHEN, CDR2 SYDVKM. Trimming pared 5 bases from V and 6 bases from J, leaving 8 bases between. CDR3 length equals 12 residues. The CDR3 coding sequence is TGTGCCAGCAGTCCACGCGCTCAGCCCCAGCATTTT. Translating it yields CASSPRAQPQHF. The complete variable domain, with remaining parts taken from reference TRBV28 and TRBJ1-5, reads DVKVTQSSRYLVKRTGEKVFLECVQDMDHENMFWYRQDPGLGLRLIYFSYDVKMKEKGDIPEGYSVSREKKERFSLILESASTNQTSMYLCASSPRAQPQHFGDGTRLSIL.

Details on this clonotype: This could be a read error, since a much larger clone is one nucleotide away. The chain recombines TRBV7-2 with TRBJ2-7; possibly TRBD2 for D (6 bases). The germline gives CDR1 SGHTA, CDR2 FQGNSA. The CDR3 length is 14 residues. The ends were cut back, 7 bases at V and 2 bases at J, with 15 bases in the middle. CDR3 loop: CASTQRAGTYEQYF. CDR3 DNA sequence: TGTGCCAGCACCCAAAGGGCGGGAACCTACGAGCAGTACTTC.

The chain uses TRBV7-2 and TRBJ2-3; 9 bases are a match to TRBD2. Germline V CDR1 and CDR2: SGHTA, FQGNSA. Losses at the gene ends were 1 base for V and 4 bases for J; bases not matched to a gene: 3. The CDR3 totals 15 residues. In nucleotides, the CDR3 is TGTGCCAGCAGCTTAGGCGGGGGGGCCGCAGATACGCAGTATTTT. Residues: CASSLGGGAADTQYF.

The V call is TRBV3-1, the J call TRBJ1-5; 8 bases align to TRBD1. Trimming removed 0 bases from V and 4 bases from J; junction bases left unmatched: 2. Germline V gene data show CDR1 as LGHDT and CDR2 as YNNKEL (reference sequence). The CDR3 contains 15 residues. The CDR3: CASSQDNRGNQPQHF. Written as DNA, the CDR3 is TGTGCCAGCAGCCAAGACAACAGGGGGAATCAGCCCCAGCATTTT.

The chain recombines TRBV4-2 with TRBJ2-2, with D perhaps being TRBD1 or TRBD2 (5 bases each). The germline V and J ends were trimmed by 6 bases and 0 bases, with 20 bases remaining between them. Germline V gene lookup returns CDR1 LGHNA and CDR2 YNFKEQ. This CDR3 comprises 18 residues. The CDR3 nucleotides read TGTGCCAGCAGGGGCGTCTGGGGGACCACCGCGAACACCGGGGAGCTGTTTTTT. Its protein is CASRGVWGTTANTGELFF.

CDR3 in DNA: TGTGCCAGCTCACCACCTAGCGGAGTAGCCAAAAACATTCAGTACTTC. This encodes CASSPPSGVAKNIQYF. The gene calls are TRBV18 and TRBJ2-4; maybe TRBD2 (6 bases). Trimming pared 0 bases from V and 0 bases from J, leaving 9 bases between. There are 16 residues in the CDR3. The V gene's germline CDR1 is KGHSH and CDR2 LQKENI.

As to this clonotype: This could be a read error, since a much larger clone is one nucleotide away. The gene calls are TRBV19 and TRBJ2-4; 7 nucleotides line up with TRBD1. The CDR3 is 12 residues long. Germline V gene sequence: CDR1 LNHDA, CDR2 SQIVND (reference sequence). Here the CDR3 reads CVSSDRVSVQYF. The CDR3 DNA reads as TGTGTCAGTAGCGACAGGGTCTCTGTTCAGTACTTC.

The chain has TRBV5-1 and TRBJ1-1; possible D gene TRBD1, 6 bases. Per germline, CDR1 SGHRS and CDR2 YFSETQ. The CDR3 is 15 residues long. The V end was cut by 0 bases, the J end by 5 bases, with 14 bases between. As DNA, the CDR3 is TGCGCCAGCAGCTTGGCGCACAGGGTTTTGACTGAAGCTTTCTTT. It codes for CASSLAHRVLTEAFF. The full variable domain, its missing parts supplied by reference TRBV5-1 and TRBJ1-1, is KAGVTQTPRYLIKTRGQQVTLSCSPISGHRSVSWYQQTPGQGLQFLFEYFSETQRNKGNFPGRFSGRQFSNSRSEMNVSTLELGDSALYLCASSLAHRVLTEAFFGQGTRLTVV.

This clonotype was found a few times. The V gene is TRBV18, the J gene TRBJ2-7; the D is unclear. Trimming stripped 3 bases from V and 2 bases from J, with 14 bases between. The CDR3 runs to 15 residues. Germline V gene data show CDR1 as KGHSH and CDR2 as LQKENI. CDR3 DNA sequence: TGTGCCAGCTCACCCCTCCCTCAGGCCACCTACGAGCAGTACTTC. Translating it yields CASSPLPQATYEQYF. Combining the CDR3 with reference TRBV18 and TRBJ2-7 gives the whole variable domain NAGVMQNPRHLVRRRGQEARLRCSPMKGHSHVYWYRQLPEEGLKFMVYLQKENIIDESGMPKERFSAEFPKEGPSILRIQQVVRGDSAAYFCASSPLPQATYEQYFGPGTRLTVT.

This clonotype was detected only a few times. V is TRBV11-3 and J is TRBJ2-5, with 9 nucleotides matching TRBD2. The V gene end was trimmed by 5 bases and the J gene end by 1 base; junction bases not matched to a gene: 11. The germline V gene has CDR1 SGHNT and CDR2 YENEEA. The CDR3 runs 17 residues. The chain's CDR3 is CASSPPERGDLQETQYF. The CDR3, as DNA: TGTGCCAGCAGCCCCCCGGAGCGGGGGGACCTCCAAGAGACCCAGTACTTC.

The genes are TRBV5-1 and TRBJ2-7; 8 bases map to TRBD1. The V and J ends lost 4 bases and 6 bases, in that order; junction bases with no gene match: 9. Looked up from germline, CDR1 is SGHRS and CDR2 is YFSETQ. The CDR3 is 14 amino acids. This CDR3 is CASSPGQEGTEQYF. Written as DNA, the CDR3 is TGCGCCAGCAGCCCGGGACAGGAGGGGACCGAGCAGTACTTC.

To note about this clonotype: A much larger clone differs by one base, so this may be a read error. The V gene is TRBV7-9, the J gene TRBJ2-1; D gene unclear. Germline loops: CDR1 SEHNR, CDR2 FQNEAQ (reference sequence). The CDR3 is 13 residues long. Trimming removed 7 bases at V and 9 bases at J, with 16 bases between. CDR3 loop: CASTDSDRIEQFF. The DNA for the CDR3 is TGTGCCAGCACCGACTCGGATCGGATTGAGCAGTTCTTC.

This clonotype came up a few times. Germline and junction disagree at one end, which may indicate a read error. The chain has TRBV12-3 or TRBV12-4 and TRBJ2-3; 9 bases are shared with TRBD2. The CDR3 is 14 amino acids. The CDR3 region has the DNA TGTGCCAGCAGTCTAGCGGGGCTTGAAGATACGCAGTATTTT. The encoded protein is CASSLAGLEDTQYF.

Ten or more counts support this clonotype. The genes are TRBV5-1 and TRBJ1-2; 8 bases map to TRBD1. CDR3 length: 15 amino acids. Germline V gene sequence: CDR1 SGHRS, CDR2 YFSETQ. The ends lost 0 bases at V and 2 bases at J; junction bases unmatched: 3. DNA of the CDR3: TGCGCCAGCAGCTTGGGGGACAGGAGCAACTATGGCTACACCTTC. Its protein product is CASSLGDRSNYGYTF.

This clonotype was detected only a few times. This rearrangement joins TRBV20-1 to TRBJ2-6; TRBD1 might be the D (6 bases). V lost 5 bases, J lost 0 bases, and 14 bases lay in between. This CDR3 spans 16 amino acids. Germline V CDR1 and CDR2: DFQATT, SNEGSKA (reference sequence). CDR3 sequence (DNA): TGCAGTGCTGCTCAGGACAGATTCTCTGGGGCCAACGTCCTGACTTTC. Translated: CSAAQDRFSGANVLTF.

Only a few counts were recorded for this clonotype. V gene TRBV7-3 combines with J gene TRBJ1-1, with 8 bases matching TRBD1. This CDR3 spans 17 amino acids. Germline CDR1 reads SGHTA; CDR2 reads FQGTGA. V dropped 4 bases and J dropped 4; count of bases not matched to a gene: 14. The CDR3 DNA reads TGTGCCAGCAGCTCACGCAGTTCAGGGGGCAGGAGCACTGAAGCTTTCTTT. This translates into CASSSRSSGGRSTEAFF.

This clonotype appeared many times. V and J are TRBV5-6 and TRBJ2-3; weak D call: TRBD2 (5 bases). The CDR3 sequence is 13 residues long. Trimming pared 4 bases from V and 10 bases from J, leaving 16 bases between. CDR1 is SGHDT and CDR2 is YYEEEE in the germline V gene. The CDR3, as DNA: TGTGCCAGCAGCCCAGAAGGAATCGGGGCGCAGTATTTT. The encoded protein is CASSPEGIGAQYF.

The chain carries TRBV9 and TRBJ2-3, with 7 bases aligning to TRBD2. The CDR3 loop spans 14 amino acids. J gave up 5 bases and V 2 bases, and 5 bases lay outside the gene matches. Germline CDR1 reads SGDLS; CDR2 reads YYNGEE. The CDR3 DNA sequence: TGTGCCAGCAGCGTCAACGGGGGGAAAGATACGCAGTATTTT. Amino acid sequence: CASSVNGGKDTQYF.

The gene calls are TRBV7-2 and TRBJ2-7; TRBD2 matches at 9 bases. The CDR3 covers 14 residues. The germline CDR1 and CDR2 sequences are SGHTA and FQGNSA. V shed 5 bases and J 7 bases; nucleotides not matched to a gene: 9. CDR3 nucleotides: TGTGCCAGCAGCGCGGGACTAGCACCCAATGAGCAGTACTTC. It is translated as CASSAGLAPNEQYF.